The clone carrying this T cell receptor beta chain was observed many times. Regarding time point: blood at routine non-recurrence follow-up after resection. This specimen comes from a study of spatial heterogeneity in lung cancer. In the study overall: Sequencing of follow-up PBMC samples took place when they were available, at a median of roughly 2 years after resection.

MiXCR, applied by TCRdb to the 5' RACE reads, yields one record per CDR3 protein. The sample lists about 17,000 distinct CDR3 sequences, 19% occurring once. Sequences were derived from PBMCs, sampled at follow-up. The source of this sequence is a male donor with early-stage non-small cell lung cancer.

The CDR3 coding sequence is TGTGCCAGCAGTTACTCGGGAACCGGGGAGCTGTTTTTT. It is translated as CASSYSGTGELFF. This chain joins TRBV6-5 and TRBJ2-2; D remains unclear. Trimming stripped 0 bases from V and 5 bases from J, with 4 bases between. The germline gives CDR1 MNHEY, CDR2 SVGAGI. This CDR3 contains 13 residues.